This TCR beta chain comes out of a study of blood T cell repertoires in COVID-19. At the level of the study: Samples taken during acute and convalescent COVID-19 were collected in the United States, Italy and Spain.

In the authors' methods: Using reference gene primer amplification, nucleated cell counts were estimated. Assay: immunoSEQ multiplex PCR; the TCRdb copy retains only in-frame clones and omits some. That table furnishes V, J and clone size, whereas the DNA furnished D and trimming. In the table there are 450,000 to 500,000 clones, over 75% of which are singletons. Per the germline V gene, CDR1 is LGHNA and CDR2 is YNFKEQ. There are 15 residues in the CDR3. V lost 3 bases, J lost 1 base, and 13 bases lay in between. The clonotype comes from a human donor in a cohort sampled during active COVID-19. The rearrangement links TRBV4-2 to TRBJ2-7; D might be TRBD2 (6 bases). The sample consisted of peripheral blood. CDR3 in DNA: TGTGCCAGCAGCCAGTGGCGGGACGGGTCCTACGAGCAGTACTTC. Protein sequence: CASSQWRDGSYEQYF.